Following are 3 T cell receptor beta chains from one sample sequenced in a study of regulatory dendritic cells for organ transplantation. Produced via immunoSEQ multiplex PCR; TCRdb's table is partial and in-frame only. The sample holds roughly 34,000 clones, around nine tenths seen once. The sequencing sample was made of naive CD4+ T cells from blood. Subset indicated: CD45RA+ naive T cells. These receptors all come from a human donor in good health.

The chain combines TRBV2 with TRBJ1-1; the D gene is possibly TRBD1 (5 bases). V shed 6 bases and J shed 1 base, with 15 bases lying between them. Germline lookup yields CDR1 SNHLY and CDR2 FYNNEI. This CDR3 comprises 15 residues. The CDR3 DNA reads as TGTGCCAGCAGCCAGACAGAGTTAGGGAACACTGAAGCTTTCTTT. Translated, it gives CASSQTELGNTEAFF.

The chain uses TRBV6-5 and TRBJ1-4; tentatively, D is TRBD1 (6 bases). V lost 7 bases, J lost 7 bases, and 13 bases lay in between. CDR1 MNHEY and CDR2 SVGAGI come from the germline V gene. CDR3 size: 13 residues. CDR3 in DNA: TGTGCCAGCAAAGGGGGACGAGGTGAAAAACTGTTTTTT. Its translation: CASKGGRGEKLFF.

CDR3 sequence: CASSPGLGETQYF. Written as DNA, the CDR3 is TGTGCCAGCAGCCCCGGACTGGGGGAGACCCAGTACTTC. The chain employs TRBV2 and TRBJ2-5; maybe TRBD2 (5 bases). The V gene's germline CDR1 is SNHLY and CDR2 FYNNEI. CDR3 length: 13 residues. Trimming took off 6 bases at V and 5 bases at J, with 13 bases between the two ends.